A selection of T cell receptor beta chains follows, all from one sample in a study of blood T cell repertoires in COVID-19. Assay: immunoSEQ multiplex PCR; the TCRdb copy retains only in-frame clones and omits some. The sample holds about 210,000 clones; 86% are singletons and the top ten take 5% to 7%. Sequencing was done on a sample of PBMCs or T cells enriched from blood (not recorded which). These receptors all come from a middle-aged man with acute COVID-19. Both conserved end residues are trimmed from each CDR3. Some rows have no size entry. The others give once, few or many, or a class for an expanded clone.

J	length	V	size	CDR3
TRBJ1-3	11	TRBV12-3/TRBV12-4	-	ASSLGAGNTIY
TRBJ1-5	13	TRBV7-9	-	ASSLVDPGEKVQH
TRBJ2-1	13	TRBV5-8	-	ASSPGQISYNEQF
TRBJ2-7	11	TRBV28	-	ASSLGRWVEQY
TRBJ2-3	11	TRBV6-5	once	ASSTDRGNPAV
TRBJ1-4	14	TRBV4-3	-	ASSQEWRGPNEKLF
TRBJ2-7	13	TRBV27	-	ASSSRGLPSYEQY
TRBJ1-4	13	TRBV5-1	-	ASSLNGGVAEKLF
TRBJ1-4	17	TRBV10-1	-	ASHPAADRRRGTNEKLF
TRBJ2-7	13	TRBV27	few	ASSSVTGVTYEQY
TRBJ2-1	10	TRBV29-1	-	SAASGDNEQF
TRBJ1-5	12	TRBV6-5	-	ASRGTGGYQPQH
TRBJ2-7	13	TRBV4-1	-	ASSPVSGRTYEQY
TRBJ1-2	11	TRBV2	-	ASVFGTFVGYT
TRBJ2-2	13	TRBV2	-	ASSVGTSNTGELF
TRBJ1-1	13	TRBV5-1	-	ASSPGTGERSEAF
TRBJ2-1	11	TRBV12-3/TRBV12-4	-	ASKGLDLNEQF
TRBJ1-2	13	TRBV3-1/TRBV3-2	-	ASSRVGQGGYGYT
TRBJ2-7	11	TRBV5-1	-	ASSLAGLREQY
TRBJ2-1	13	TRBV15	-	ATSRDTPNAHEQF
TRBJ1-2	12	TRBV6-5	-	ASSQTGGSNGYT
TRBJ2-3	15	TRBV19	once	ASSIRVAGGPGDTQY